The following is a T cell receptor (beta chain) sequence with its context. This specimen comes from a study of technical replicates of blood from a handful of donors. The data were produced by immunoSEQ multiplex PCR, yet TCRdb's version contains in-frame clones alone and is incomplete. The table lists about 80,000 clones, approximately 94% of them singletons. CDR1 is SGHAT, CDR2 FQNNGV, per germline. V trimming: 5 bases; J trimming: 2 bases; junction bases outside the gene matches: 4. CDR3 size: 14 residues. The specimen was T cells isolated from PBMCs. The chain combines TRBV11-2 with TRBJ2-7; 9 nucleotides agree with TRBD1. This TCR was recovered from a human donor in good health. CDR3 residues: CASSPRQGAYEQYF. The CDR3 DNA reads as TGTGCCAGCAGCCCGAGACAGGGGGCCTACGAGCAGTACTTC.